This T cell receptor beta chain emerged from a study of T cell responses to AZD1222 COVID-19 vaccine. The V gene's germline CDR1 is SEHNR and CDR2 FQNEAQ (reference sequence). The length of the CDR3 is 13 residues. V was trimmed by 4 bases and J by 0 bases, leaving 4 bases between them. Libraries were prepared by immunoSEQ multiplex PCR; TCRdb keeps only in-frame clonotypes and omits some of them. The data contain about 70,000 clones, around nine tenths of them singletons. Second doses that came at about 4 or about 12 weeks were put together. Remarks on this clone: What it recognizes is unknown.

The study's findings and limits: Samples come after the peak T cell response, not at day 14. It was only five to seven AZD1222 recipients who were seropositive at baseline.

This rearrangement joins TRBV7-9 to TRBJ1-3; no clear D. This material consisted of peripheral blood, taken 28 days after the second AZD1222 dose. The TCR was taken from an adult who received the AZD1222 COVID-19 vaccine. The CDR3 loop reads CASSSFSGNTIYF. CDR3 nucleotide sequence: TGTGCCAGCAGCTCTTTCTCTGGAAACACCATATATTTT.